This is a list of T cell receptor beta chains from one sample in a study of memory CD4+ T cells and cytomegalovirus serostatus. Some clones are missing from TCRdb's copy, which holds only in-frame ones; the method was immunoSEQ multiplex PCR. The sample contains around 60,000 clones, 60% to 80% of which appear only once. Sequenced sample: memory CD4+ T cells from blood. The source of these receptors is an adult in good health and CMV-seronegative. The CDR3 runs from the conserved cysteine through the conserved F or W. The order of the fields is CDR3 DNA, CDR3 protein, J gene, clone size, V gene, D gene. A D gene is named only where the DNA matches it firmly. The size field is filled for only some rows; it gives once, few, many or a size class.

TGTGCCAGCAGCTTAGCCCGGGACGGTTTGTACTTC,CASSLARDGLYF,TRBJ2-5,-,TRBV7-2,-
TGTGCCAGCAGATTTTCAGGGAACACTGAAGCTTTCTTT,CASRFSGNTEAFF,TRBJ1-1,-,TRBV7-9,-
TGTGCCAGCAGTCGACAGGGGGACACCGGGGAGCTGTTTTTT,CASSRQGDTGELFF,TRBJ2-2,-,TRBV28,TRBD1
TGTGCCAGCAGCCCTGGCCTCTATGGCTACACCTTC,CASSPGLYGYTF,TRBJ1-2,-,TRBV5-4,-
TGTGCCAGCAGCACCGGGACTAGCGGGGTTATCGGGGAGCTGTTTTTT,CASSTGTSGVIGELFF,TRBJ2-2,-,TRBV5-4,TRBD2
TGTGCCAGCAGCTTAGTGGAGGGGCATGCCTATGGCTACACCTTC,CASSLVEGHAYGYTF,TRBJ1-2,few,TRBV7-2,-
TGTGCCAGCTCACCAAGGGGACAGGATTCTGGCTACACCTTC,CASSPRGQDSGYTF,TRBJ1-2,-,TRBV18,TRBD1
TGTGCCAGCAGGCCTACTAGTCAACATGAGCAGTTCTTC,CASRPTSQHEQFF,TRBJ2-1,few,TRBV14,-
TGTGCCAGCAGCGTACGGGGGGAAAACACCATATATTTT,CASSVRGENTIYF,TRBJ1-3,-,TRBV9,-
TGTGCCAGCAGTGAAGTGTTGAGGGACGGGGAGCTGTTTTTT,CASSEVLRDGELFF,TRBJ2-2,-,TRBV6-1,-
TGCAGTGCTCGGGATTTCACTGAAGCTTTCTTT,CSARDFTEAFF,TRBJ1-1,few,TRBV20-1,-
TGTGCCAGCAGCCAAGGGGCGGGGTTAGCGGGGGGCACAGATACGCAGTATTTT,CASSQGAGLAGGTDTQYF,TRBJ2-3,few,TRBV4-2,TRBD2
TGTGCCAGCAGTGAGGGACAGAACTACGAGCAGTACTTC,CASSEGQNYEQYF,TRBJ2-7,-,TRBV6-1,TRBD1
TGTGCCAGCAGCTTAGAGGCAGGGAACTACGAGCAGTACTTC,CASSLEAGNYEQYF,TRBJ2-7,-,TRBV7-8,-
TGTGCCAGCAGCGTAGCTAGCGGGAACACCGGGGAGCTGTTTTTT,CASSVASGNTGELFF,TRBJ2-2,-,TRBV9,TRBD2
TGTGCCAGCAGCTTACTGACAGGGGTTCCCGAAAAACTGTTTTTT,CASSLLTGVPEKLFF,TRBJ1-4,-,TRBV7-2,TRBD1
TGTGCCAGCAGCCCGAGGACAGGGTTGGAGGAGACCCAGTACTTC,CASSPRTGLEETQYF,TRBJ2-5,-,TRBV5-8,TRBD1
TGTGCCAGCAGCTCGGGACAGTTAAACTATGGCTACACCTTC,CASSSGQLNYGYTF,TRBJ1-2,-,TRBV5-6,TRBD1
TGTGCCAGCTCACCGTTGATAGGAACTGAAAAACTGTTTTTT,CASSPLIGTEKLFF,TRBJ1-4,-,TRBV18,-
TGTGCCAGCAGCTCTACGGCAGGGATTAATAATTCACCCCTCCACTTT,CASSSTAGINNSPLHF,TRBJ1-6,-,TRBV11-2,-
TGTGCCAGCAGCCGGGACTCCTCCCAAGAGACCCAGTACTTC,CASSRDSSQETQYF,TRBJ2-5,-,TRBV11-3,-
TGTGCCTGGAGAAGCGACGGGGGCCACTATACGCAGTATTTT,CAWRSDGGHYTQYF,TRBJ2-3,-,TRBV30,-
TGCGCCAGCAGCCAAGATAAGGGACAGGGGGGGAATGAGCAGTTCTTC,CASSQDKGQGGNEQFF,TRBJ2-1,-,TRBV4-3,TRBD1
TGCGCCAGCAGCTTGGCGACGGCTCACACTGAAGCTTTCTTT,CASSLATAHTEAFF,TRBJ1-1,few,TRBV5-1,-
TGTGCCAGCAGCCCGGGGGGGCGAGGAAACACCGGGGAGCTGTTTTTT,CASSPGGRGNTGELFF,TRBJ2-2,-,TRBV28,TRBD2
TGTGCCAGCAGCTTAGCGGCGTCTAGCGGGAGAGTTAGAGATGAGCAGTTCTTC,CASSLAASSGRVRDEQFF,TRBJ2-1,few,TRBV7-8,TRBD2
TGTGCCAGCAGTGAAGAGGCCGCCGGAGGTTTTAGGGACACCATATATTTT,CASSEEAAGGFRDTIYF,TRBJ1-3,-,TRBV6-1,-
TGTGCCAGCAGCCTCGCCGGAGATCAGCCCCAGCATTTT,CASSLAGDQPQHF,TRBJ1-5,-,TRBV6-5,-
TGTGCCAGCAGTTCTGGACAGGGGCCCACCTTC,CASSSGQGPTF,TRBJ1-2,-,TRBV28,TRBD1
TGTGCCAGCAGCTTAGGTGTGTCCTACGAGCAGTACTTC,CASSLGVSYEQYF,TRBJ2-7,-,TRBV11-2,-
TGTGCCAGCAGTTACCTCGGGGGAGGGGAGAACACTGAAGCTTTCTTT,CASSYLGGGENTEAFF,TRBJ1-1,-,TRBV6-5,-
TGTGCCAGCAGTTTACTCTTCAATGAGCAGTTCTTC,CASSLLFNEQFF,TRBJ2-1,-,TRBV6-6,-
TGCGCCAGCAGCCTGAACACTGAAGCTTTCTTT,CASSLNTEAFF,TRBJ1-1,-,TRBV4-1,-
TGCGCCAGCAGCCAAGTGGGCAGCAACTACGAGCAGTACTTC,CASSQVGSNYEQYF,TRBJ2-7,-,TRBV4-1,-
TGTGCCAGCAGTTCGGCCGGGCACACTGAAGCTTTCTTT,CASSSAGHTEAFF,TRBJ1-1,medium-sized,TRBV6-6,-
TGTGCCTGGAGCGGGGGGAAATCTGGGGCCAACGTCCTGACTTTC,CAWSGGKSGANVLTF,TRBJ2-6,-,TRBV30,TRBD2
TGTGCCAGCAGCCAAGGACAGGGGGCCTCTGGAAACACCATATATTTT,CASSQGQGASGNTIYF,TRBJ1-3,few,TRBV4-2,TRBD1
TGCGCCAGCAGGGAAGCCGAGAACACTGAAGCTTTCTTT,CASREAENTEAFF,TRBJ1-1,-,TRBV5-1,-
TGCGCCAGCAGTTTGTACGGCAATGAGCAGTTCTTC,CASSLYGNEQFF,TRBJ2-1,-,TRBV5-1,-
TGTGCCTGGAGTGTGGGACCGGGAAATCAGCCCCAGCATTTT,CAWSVGPGNQPQHF,TRBJ1-5,few,TRBV30,-
TGTGCCAGCAGCCAAGATCATGGGCAGGGGCTCGCAGATACGCAGTATTTT,CASSQDHGQGLADTQYF,TRBJ2-3,-,TRBV4-2,-
TGCGCCAGCAGCCTCCGGACAGGGCCTGAAGCTTTCTTT,CASSLRTGPEAFF,TRBJ1-1,-,TRBV5-1,TRBD1
TGTGCCAGCCAGCGGGAGGAGTACGAGCAGTACTTC,CASQREEYEQYF,TRBJ2-7,-,TRBV5-6,TRBD2
TGTGCCAGCAGCAAAGTCCCACTAGCGGGAGTACGAACCGGGGAGCTGTTTTTT,CASSKVPLAGVRTGELFF,TRBJ2-2,once,TRBV21-1,-
TGTGCCAGCAGGACAGGGAGCAATCAGCCCCAGCATTTT,CASRTGSNQPQHF,TRBJ1-5,-,TRBV2,TRBD1
TGTGCCAGCAGTGAAAGCCCCTCGCGGGGTGCAAACTATGGCTACACCTTC,CASSESPSRGANYGYTF,TRBJ1-2,-,TRBV2,-
TGCGCCAGCAGCTTGGTTGGGGCAGGGGGTGGTTCACCCCTCCACTTT,CASSLVGAGGGSPLHF,TRBJ1-6,-,TRBV5-1,TRBD1
TGTGCTAGTGGTTTGAGACAGGGGGATGAGCAGTTCTTC,CASGLRQGDEQFF,TRBJ2-1,-,TRBV12-5,TRBD1
TGTGCCAGCTCAACGTACAGTAATGAAAAACTGTTTTTT,CASSTYSNEKLFF,TRBJ1-4,-,TRBV18,-
TGTGCCAGCAGGGGGTTCTCCACTGAAGCTTTCTTT,CASRGFSTEAFF,TRBJ1-1,-,TRBV28,-
TGTGCCAGCAGTTATGTGGGAGTATCGCGGAATTCACCCCTCCACTTT,CASSYVGVSRNSPLHF,TRBJ1-6,few,TRBV6-5,-
TGTGCCAGCAGTTACTCCCAGAGCTATGGCTACACCTTC,CASSYSQSYGYTF,TRBJ1-2,-,TRBV6-5,-
TGTGCCAGCTCACCAACCCGCAGGGGAGAAGACAATGAGCAGTTCTTC,CASSPTRRGEDNEQFF,TRBJ2-1,-,TRBV18,-
TGCAGCGTTGGGACTTCTAGCGGGAGCTTTGGAACCGGGGAGCTGTTTTTT,CSVGTSSGSFGTGELFF,TRBJ2-2,-,TRBV29-1,TRBD2
TGTGCCAGCAGTTCCCCCACCCAGATGGACAGAGCCAACTACGAGCAGTACTTC,CASSSPTQMDRANYEQYF,TRBJ2-7,once,TRBV27,-